There are a few counts of the clone carrying this TCR beta chain. The antigen remains undetermined. Germline lookup yields CDR1 SGHRS and CDR2 YFSETQ. The length of the CDR3 is 14 residues. J lost 5 bases, V lost 0 bases, and 4 bases had no gene match. The data were taken from a study of T-cell memory formation after mild COVID-19. TCRdb passed the 5' RACE reads through MiXCR, listing each CDR3 protein once. The sample records 200,000 to 300,000 distinct CDR3 sequences, over 15% being singletons. General observations from the study: Whereas later expanders leaned CD4+, clones contracting day 15 to 85 showed a balanced CD4/CD8 makeup.

What was sequenced was PBMCs or a T cell subset sorted from them (not recorded which). The genes are TRBV5-1 and TRBJ2-7, with 8 bases aligning to TRBD1. This receptor was obtained from a man aged 18-30 years who had mild COVID-19 (a few samples of this study predate the infection). Cell type and time point are not known. CDR3 nucleotide sequence: TGCGCCAGCAGCTTGGCAGGGGGCTTGGACGAGCAGTACTTC. It is translated as CASSLAGGLDEQYF.